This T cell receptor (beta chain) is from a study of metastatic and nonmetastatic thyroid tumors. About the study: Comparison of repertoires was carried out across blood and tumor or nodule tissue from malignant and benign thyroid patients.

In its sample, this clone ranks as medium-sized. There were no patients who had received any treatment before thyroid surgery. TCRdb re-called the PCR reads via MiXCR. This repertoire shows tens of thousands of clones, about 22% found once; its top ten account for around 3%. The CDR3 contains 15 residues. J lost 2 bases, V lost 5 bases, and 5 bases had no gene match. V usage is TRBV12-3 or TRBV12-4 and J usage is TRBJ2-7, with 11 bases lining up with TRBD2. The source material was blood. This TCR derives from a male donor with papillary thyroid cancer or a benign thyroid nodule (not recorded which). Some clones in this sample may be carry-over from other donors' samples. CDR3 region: CASSTGTSGAYEQYF. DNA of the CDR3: TGTGCCAGCAGTACCGGGACTAGCGGTGCCTACGAGCAGTACTTC.